The 30 T cell receptor delta chains reported below all come from one sample, sequenced in a study of Vγ9Vδ2 T cells in congenital toxoplasmosis. Template-switch reverse transcription used TRGC- and TRDC-specific primers together in a single tube. The TRGC primer design covered both constant genes, TRGC1 and TRGC2. TCRdb re-called the reads with CATT. The repertoire consists of 400 to 500 delta-chain clones, with roughly 4% occurring once and the leading ten covering 30%. Sequenced material: gamma-delta T cells from blood. Source of these receptors: a child under 10 years old born to a mother with Toxoplasma gondii infection during pregnancy, either congenitally infected or uninfected (not recorded which).

In the case of this clone: A far larger clone differs by one base, so this is likely a read error. Within the sample, other DNA sequences also encode this same CDR3. The chain links TRDV1 to TRDJ2; TRDD3 matches at 7 bases. CDR3 length equals 21 residues. Germline V gene lookup returns CDR1 TSWWSYY and CDR2 QGS. For the CDR3, the DNA is TGTGCTCTTGGGGAACTCACCCCTACGCTCTGGGGGCCGCCCCCGACAGCGCAACTCTTCTTT. Its translation: CALGELTPTLWGPPPTAQLFF.

For this clone: This DNA's translation differs at residue 4 from TCRdb's protein, which comes from a much larger clone; a read error is likely, and the protein shown is translated from the DNA. The chain employs TRDV1 and TRDJ1; 9 bases are shared with TRDD3. TCRdb does not report a J gene; here it was assigned by matching the DNA to germline references. Germline V gene lookup returns CDR1 TSWWSYY and CDR2 QGS. The CDR3 covers 19 residues. The CDR3 region has the DNA TGTGCTCTTTGGGAACACCGAGCTGGGGGATCCTCGTACACCGATAAACTCATCTTT. Translation gives CALWEHRAGGSSYTDKLIF.

This clone occurred a few times. The protein that TCRdb holds for this DNA derives from a much larger clone and differs from the translated DNA at residue 11, which likely indicates a read error; the protein shown here is translated from the DNA. The chain carries TRDV2 and TRDJ3, with 8 positions matching TRDD3. Germline-derived CDR1 and CDR2 are GEAIGNYY and EKD. The CDR3 has 18 residues. The CDR3 sequence is CACDTVLGGSRDTRQMFF. In DNA, the CDR3 is TGTGCCTGTGACACCGTACTGGGGGGCTCCCGGGACACCCGACAGATGTTTTTC.

This clone has more than one count but fewer than ten. The protein recorded in TCRdb matches a much larger clone and deviates from this DNA's translation at residue 10, suggesting a read error; the protein here is obtained by translating the DNA. The chain joins TRDV2 to TRDJ1; 11 bases are a match to TRDD3. Looked up from germline, CDR1 is GEAIGNYY and CDR2 is EKD. The CDR3 has 17 residues. Trimming took 3 bases from V and 1 from J; bases not matched to a gene: 9. CDR3 loop: CACDPVLGDMPTDKLIF. The CDR3, as DNA: TGTGCCTGTGACCCTGTACTGGGGGATATGCCCACCGATAAACTCATCTTT.

This clone was observed a few times. TCRdb's protein for this DNA is that of a much larger clone and differs from the translation at residue 4, likely a read error; the protein shown is the DNA translation. The chain carries TRDV1 and TRDJ1; 9 nucleotides line up with TRDD3. Per the germline V gene, CDR1 is TSWWSYY and CDR2 is QGS. The CDR3 is 19 residues long. Here the CDR3 reads CALEEHRAGGSSYTDKLIF. The CDR3 DNA is TGTGCTCTTGAGGAACACCGAGCTGGGGGATCCTCGTACACCGATAAACTCATCTTT.

This clone was observed a handful of times. For this DNA, TCRdb reports the protein of a much larger clone, which diverges at residue 12, most likely from a read error; the protein presented here is translated directly from the DNA. The V gene is TRDV2, the J gene TRDJ1, with D possibly TRDD3 on 6 matching bases. The CDR3 is made up of 18 amino acids. The V gene's germline CDR1 is GEAIGNYY and CDR2 EKD. The V end was cut by 2 bases, the J end by 3 bases, with 24 bases between. CDR3 region: CACDKCGYPGGMADKLIF. As DNA, the CDR3 is TGTGCCTGTGACAAATGTGGATACCCAGGGGGTATGGCCGATAAACTCATCTTT.

This clone was counted only a few times. The TCRdb protein, from a much larger clone, departs from this DNA's translation at residue 9, likely by read error; the protein shown derives from the DNA. The chain carries TRDV2 and TRDJ1, with D unresolved. The V and J ends lost 0 bases and 6 bases respectively, with 13 bases between them. Per the germline V gene, CDR1 is GEAIGNYY and CDR2 is EKD. This CDR3 region has 14 residues. CDR3 sequence reads: CACDTVGRNNKLIF. The CDR3 nucleotides are TGTGCCTGTGACACCGTCGGACGAAACAATAAACTCATCTTT.

On this clone itself: The protein recorded in TCRdb matches a much larger clone and deviates from this DNA's translation at residues 9 and 13, suggesting a read error; the protein here is obtained by translating the DNA. The chain combines TRDV2 with TRDJ1; D unresolved. Germline loops: CDR1 GEAIGNYY, CDR2 EKD. This CDR3 is 15 amino acids long. CDR3 sequence reads: CACDPPFPETDKRIF. Here the CDR3 DNA reads TGTGCCTGTGACCCCCCCTTTCCGGAAACCGATAAACGCATCTTT.

This clone was detected a few times. A single base is all that separates this from a far larger clone, so a read error is likely. At the DNA level, this CDR3 is encoded by other sequences in the same sample as well. The chain recombines TRDV1 with TRDJ1; D gene unclear. The germline V gene encodes CDR1 TSWWSYY and CDR2 QGS. Trimming left V 2 bases short and J 0 bases short, with 22 bases between. CDR3 length equals 19 residues. CDR3 in DNA: TGTGCTCTTGGGGAAACCTCCGACCGAACAAACCCTGACACCGATAAACTCATCTTT. Its protein is CALGETSDRTNPDTDKLIF.

This clone was counted only a few times. This sequence joins TRDV2 and TRDJ1; 8 bases agree with TRDD3. Matching the DNA to germline supplied the J gene, which TCRdb does not give. The CDR3 length is 18 residues. With V trimmed by 0 bases and J by 0 bases, 11 bases remained unmatched. Per germline, CDR1 GEAIGNYY and CDR2 EKD. In DNA form, the CDR3 reads TGTGCCTGTGACACCGTACTGGGGGGCTCCTGGGACACCGATAAACTCATCTTT. Translation: CACDTVLGGSWDTDKLIF.

To note about this clone: The protein TCRdb gives is from a much larger clone and does not agree with this DNA's translation at residue 3, likely a read error; the protein shown here comes from the DNA. The rearrangement links TRAV29/DV5 to TRDJ2; 8 bases fit TRDD3. V was clipped by 7 bases and J by 6 bases; unmatched bases: 14. The CDR3 extends over 15 amino acids. The germline gives CDR1 NSMFDY, CDR2 ISSIKDK. The chain's CDR3 is CATKGLGGNSAQLFF. CDR3 DNA sequence: TGTGCAACAAAAGGACTGGGGGGAAACTCAGCACAACTCTTCTTT.

This clone has only a few counts. Only one base separates this from a far larger clonotype, so it likely reflects a read error. This sample includes further DNA sequences coding for the same CDR3. The chain is built from TRDV1 and TRDJ1, with 10 bases matching TRDD3. This CDR3 has 18 amino acids. CDR1 and CDR2 from the germline V gene are TSWWSYY and QGS. The CDR3 region is CALGETRLGDPYTDKLIF. The CDR3 DNA reads TGTGCTCTCGGGGAAACCAGACTGGGGGATCCGTACACCGATAAACTCATCTTT.

Relative to its sample, this clone is large. The same CDR3 arises from other DNA sequences in this sample as well. The J gene is TRDJ1, the V gene TRDV1; a possible D gene is TRDD3 (8 bases). Germline values: CDR1 TSWWSYY, CDR2 QGS. The CDR3 is 16 amino acids. Trimming stripped 3 bases from V and 10 bases from J, with 24 bases between. CDR3 bases: TGTGCTCTTGGGGACCTTCCTGGGGGACCAGACCGGGGACTCATCTTT. This gives the protein CALGDLPGGPDRGLIF.

Within the sample, this clone is medium-sized. Possible read error: a much larger clone is one base away. The chain joins TRDV2 to TRDJ3, with 13 bases matching TRDD3. This CDR3 comprises 19 residues. Germline V gives CDR1 GEAIGNYY, CDR2 EKD. V dropped 6 bases and J dropped 0; count of bases not matched to a gene: 7. The CDR3 here is CACNTGGYASSWDTRQMFF. In DNA, the CDR3 is TGTGCCTGTAATACTGGGGGATACGCGAGCTCCTGGGACACCCGACAGATGTTTTTC.

This clone is judged medium-sized. TCRdb records a much larger clone's protein for this DNA, with a difference at residue 4 that likely arises from a read error; the protein given is the translation of the DNA. The V and J genes are TRDV2 and TRDJ3, with 11 bases fitting TRDD3. CDR3 length: 19 amino acids. Germline V lookup: CDR1 GEAIGNYY, CDR2 EKD. In DNA, the CDR3 is TGTGCCTGTAACACCGTACTGGGGGATAGCTCCTGGGACACCCGACAGATGTTTTTC. It yields the protein CACNTVLGDSSWDTRQMFF.

This clone was seen a few times. TCRdb records a much larger clone's protein for this DNA, with a difference at residue 6 that likely arises from a read error; the protein given is the translation of the DNA. The chain is built from TRAV29/DV5 and TRDJ1; TRDD3 matches 11 bases. The ends lost 2 bases at V and 2 bases at J; junction bases unmatched: 17. This CDR3 is built from 19 residues. Germline V gives CDR1 NSMFDY, CDR2 ISSIKDK. CDR3 loop: CAARHHLRLGDMGTDKLIF. CDR3 coding DNA: TGTGCAGCAAGGCACCACCTACGACTGGGGGATATGGGGACCGATAAACTCATCTTT. Together with reference TRAV29/DV5 and TRDJ1, the CDR3 gives the full variable domain: DQQVKQNSPSLSVQEGRISILNCDYTNSMFDYFLWYKKYPAEGPTFLISISSIKDKNEDGRFTVFLNKSAKHLSLHIVPSQPGDSAVYFCAARHHLRLGDMGTDKLIFGKGTRVTVEP.

By share of the sample, this clone is medium-sized (0.01 to 0.1%). The genes are TRDV1 and TRDJ1; 11 positions match TRDD3. Trimming removed 0 bases from V and 4 bases from J; junction bases left unmatched: 13. The germline CDR1 and CDR2 sequences are TSWWSYY and QGS. The CDR3 runs to 19 residues. The CDR3 here is CALGELVNPGGYRGDKLIF. The CDR3 coding sequence is TGTGCTCTTGGGGAACTAGTTAACCCTGGGGGATACCGCGGCGATAAACTCATCTTT.

As for this clone: The protein held in TCRdb is that of a much larger clone and does not match this DNA's translation at residue 4, likely because of a read error; the protein shown is translated from the DNA. This chain uses TRDV1 with TRDJ1, with a possible D match to TRDD2 (7 bases). CDR1 is TSWWSYY, CDR2 QGS, per germline. The CDR3 totals 26 residues. The chain's CDR3 is CALEELSPPFPTTTSGEKRPSDKLIF. The CDR3 DNA reads TGTGCTCTTGAGGAACTTTCCCCCCCTTTTCCTACTACTACCTCGGGGGAGAAGAGGCCGTCCGATAAACTCATCTTT.

A word on this clone: The mismatch at residue 8 between this DNA's translation and the TCRdb protein of a much larger clone likely reflects a read error; the protein shown is translated from the DNA. The chain joins TRDV2 to TRDJ3; TRDD3 matches 7 bases. The germline gives CDR1 GEAIGNYY, CDR2 EKD. Trimming at V came to 0 bases and at J to 4 bases, leaving 8 bases not matched to a gene. The CDR3 totals 18 residues. The CDR3 spells CACDTGIHLSWDTRQMFF. CDR3 sequence (DNA): TGTGCCTGTGACACCGGGATACATCTCTCATGGGACACCCGACAGATGTTTTTC.

On this clone itself: TCRdb attributes to this sequence the protein of a much larger clone, which differs from the DNA translation at residue 11; a read error is likely, and the protein displayed is translated from the DNA. The chain links TRDV2 to TRDJ3; 9 nucleotides line up with TRDD3. TCRdb gives no J gene; it was assigned here by matching the DNA to germline. From germline, CDR1 is GEAIGNYY and CDR2 EKD. V lost 3 bases, J lost 5 bases, and 13 bases stayed unmatched. This CDR3 region has 19 residues. The CDR3 reads CACDSHTGGPNRDTRQMFF. DNA for the CDR3: TGTGCCTGTGACTCACATACTGGGGGACCCAACCGGGACACCCGACAGATGTTTTTC.

Note on this clone: A read error is the likely source, as a far larger clone sits one nucleotide away. The same CDR3 also results from other DNA sequences found in this sample. J is TRDJ1 and V is TRDV1; D not resolved. This CDR3 is built from 16 residues. Germline V gene data show CDR1 as TSWWSYY and CDR2 as QGS. Trimming stripped 3 bases from V and 0 bases from J, with 14 bases between. CDR3 region: CALGELRGMDTDKLIF. The CDR3 coding sequence is TGTGCTCTTGGGGAGCTCCGAGGCATGGACACCGATAAACTCATCTTT.

This clone is medium-sized by share. The TCRdb record carries a much larger clone's protein, which differs from this DNA's translation at residue 7; a read error is the likely cause, and the protein listed here is the DNA translation. This chain connects TRDV3 to TRDJ1, with 8 nucleotides matching TRDD3. Germline values: CDR1 TVYSNPD, CDR2 GDNSRS (reference sequence). The length of the CDR3 is 20 residues. J gave up 0 bases and V 1 base, and 22 bases lay outside the gene matches. In DNA form, the CDR3 reads TGTGCCTTTACCCGGGCAGTCGGTTTTACGGGATACGCGTACACCGATAAACTCATCTTT. Its translation is CAFTRAVGFTGYAYTDKLIF.

The J gene was reported as TRDJ1; the V gene went uncalled; the table's D call, TRDD3, has no DNA check behind it. CDR3 length equals 16 residues. CDR3 bases: TGTGCCTGTGACATACTGGGGGATACATACACCGATAAACTCATCTTT. This translates into CACDILGDTYTDKLIF.

Judged by abundance, this clone is large. The chain carries TRDV3 and TRDJ1; 11 bases map to TRDD3. Losses at the gene ends were 1 base for V and 5 bases for J; bases not matched to a gene: 24. CDR1 and CDR2 from the germline V gene are TVYSNPD and GDNSRS (reference sequence). The CDR3 spans 20 residues. CDR3 residues: CAFTPRFLPLGDTEWDKLIF. DNA of the CDR3: TGTGCCTTTACCCCCCGCTTCCTACCTCTGGGGGATACTGAATGGGATAAACTCATCTTT.

The chain employs TRAV38-2/DV8 and TRDJ2, with 7 positions matching TRDD3. Germline loops: CDR1 TSESDYY, CDR2 QEAYKQQN. J was trimmed by 1 base and V by 0 bases; bases with no gene match: 15. CDR3 length: 20 residues. The CDR3 DNA follows: TGTGCTTATAGGAGCGCGCGTCCCGGTGGGGGAACCGATTTGACAGCACAACTCTTCTTT. Encoded protein: CAYRSARPGGGTDLTAQLFF.

This clone was seen a few times. It is unclear where the CDR3 begins or ends on the DNA, so no DNA is shown, and the CDR3 is as TCRdb lists it. The chain has TRAV29/DV5 and TRDJ1; the table's D call TRDD3 went unverified against the DNA. From germline, CDR1 is NSMFDY and CDR2 ISSIKDK. The CDR3 contains 23 residues when both ends are counted. CDR3 in amino acids: CSVLLCSKRMRPVYWGYSDKLIF.

As for this clone: Translating this DNA gives a protein that differs at residue 4 from the TCRdb one, which belongs to a much larger clone; a read error is likely, and the protein shown is this translation. V and J are TRAV38-2/DV8 and TRDJ1, with 10 bases lining up with TRDD3. The CDR3 is 20 amino acids. The trim removed 10 bases at V and 0 bases at J, leaving 24 bases unmatched. CDR1 is TSESDYY and CDR2 is QEAYKQQN in the germline V gene. The CDR3 DNA reads TGTGCTGTGTTTGGGCCTTCGGGCGGGGGATACGCAGTATACACCGATAAACTCATCTTT. Protein product: CAVFGPSGGGYAVYTDKLIF.

By share, this clone counts as hyperexpanded. This rearrangement joins TRDV2 to TRDJ3; TRDD3 aligns across 7 bases. V shed 3 bases and J 0 bases; nucleotides not matched to a gene: 7. Germline V gene lookup returns CDR1 GEAIGNYY and CDR2 EKD. The CDR3 has 18 residues. In DNA form, the CDR3 reads TGTGCCTGTGACGTACTGGGGACTAGCTCCTGGGACACCCGACAGATGTTTTTC. Translated: CACDVLGTSSWDTRQMFF.

This clone occurred a few times. The TCRdb protein comes from a much larger clone and disagrees with this DNA's translation at residue 10, likely due to a read error; the protein given here is derived from the DNA. The chain is built from TRDV1 and TRDJ1; D gene uncertain. The CDR3 loop spans 19 amino acids. CDR1 TSWWSYY and CDR2 QGS come from the germline V gene. V was cut by 2 bases and J by 0 bases, with 22 bases left in between. Here the CDR3 reads CALGETSDRMNPDTDKLIF. In DNA form, the CDR3 reads TGTGCTCTTGGGGAAACCTCCGACCGAATGAACCCTGACACCGATAAACTCATCTTT.

Only a few counts were recorded for this clone. The protein recorded in TCRdb matches a much larger clone and deviates from this DNA's translation at residue 8, suggesting a read error; the protein here is obtained by translating the DNA. The V gene is TRDV2, the J gene TRDJ1, with D possibly matching TRDD3 (5 bases). This CDR3 contains 18 residues. Germline V gives CDR1 GEAIGNYY, CDR2 EKD. V dropped 2 bases and J dropped 3 bases, with 24 bases sitting between them. The CDR3: CACDKCGCPGGTADKLIF. CDR3 nucleotide sequence: TGTGCCTGTGACAAATGTGGATGCCCAGGGGGTACGGCCGATAAACTCATCTTT.